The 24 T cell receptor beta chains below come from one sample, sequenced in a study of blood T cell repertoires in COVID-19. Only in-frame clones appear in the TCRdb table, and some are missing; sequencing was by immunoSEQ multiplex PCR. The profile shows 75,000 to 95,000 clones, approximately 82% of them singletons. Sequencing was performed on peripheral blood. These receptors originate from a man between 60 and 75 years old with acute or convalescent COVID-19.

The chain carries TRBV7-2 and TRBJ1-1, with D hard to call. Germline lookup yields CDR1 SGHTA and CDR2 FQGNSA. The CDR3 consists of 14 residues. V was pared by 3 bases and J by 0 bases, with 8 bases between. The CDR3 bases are TGTGCCAGCAGCTTGGGCAGAATGAACACTGAAGCTTTCTTT. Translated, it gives CASSLGRMNTEAFF. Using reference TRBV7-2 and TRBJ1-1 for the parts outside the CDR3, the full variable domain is GAGVSQSPSNKVTEKGKDVELRCDPISGHTALYWYRQSLGQGLEFLIYFQGNSAPDKSGLPSDRFSAERTGGSVSTLTIQRTQQEDSAVYLCASSLGRMNTEAFFGQGTRLTVV.

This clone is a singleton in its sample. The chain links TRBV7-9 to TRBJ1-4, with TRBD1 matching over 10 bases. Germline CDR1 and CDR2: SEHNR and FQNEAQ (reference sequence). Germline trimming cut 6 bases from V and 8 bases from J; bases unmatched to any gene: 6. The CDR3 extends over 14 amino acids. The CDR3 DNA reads TGTGCCAGCAGATCGGACAGGGGGGGAGAAAAACTGTTTTTT. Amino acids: CASRSDRGGEKLFF.

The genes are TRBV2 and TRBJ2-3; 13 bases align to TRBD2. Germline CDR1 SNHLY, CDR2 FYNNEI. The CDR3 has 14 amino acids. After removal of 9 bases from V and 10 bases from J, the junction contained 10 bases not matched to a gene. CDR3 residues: CARETSGGSGPQYF. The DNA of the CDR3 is TGTGCCAGAGAGACTAGCGGGGGGTCAGGACCGCAGTATTTT.

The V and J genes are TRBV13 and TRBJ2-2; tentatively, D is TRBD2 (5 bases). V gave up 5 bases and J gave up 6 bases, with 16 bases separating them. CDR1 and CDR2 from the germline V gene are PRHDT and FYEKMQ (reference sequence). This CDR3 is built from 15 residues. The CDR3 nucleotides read TGTGCCAGCAGCCCCATACACGGAGGTCCCGGGGAGCTGTTTTTT. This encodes CASSPIHGGPGELFF.

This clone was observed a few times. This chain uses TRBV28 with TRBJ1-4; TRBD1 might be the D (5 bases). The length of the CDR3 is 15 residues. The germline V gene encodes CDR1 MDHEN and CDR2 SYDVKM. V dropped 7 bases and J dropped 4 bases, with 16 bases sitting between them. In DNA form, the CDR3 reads TGTGCCAGCACGAGAGGCGGGGGGATTAATGAAAAACTGTTTTTT. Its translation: CASTRGGGINEKLFF. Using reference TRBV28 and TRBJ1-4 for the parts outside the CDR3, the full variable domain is DVKVTQSSRYLVKRTGEKVFLECVQDMDHENMFWYRQDPGLGLRLIYFSYDVKMKEKGDIPEGYSVSREKKERFSLILESASTNQTSMYLCASTRGGGINEKLFFGSGTQLSVL.

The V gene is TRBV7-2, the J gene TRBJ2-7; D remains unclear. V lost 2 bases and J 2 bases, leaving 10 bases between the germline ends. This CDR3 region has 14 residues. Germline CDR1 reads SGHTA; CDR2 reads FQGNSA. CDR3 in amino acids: CASSLKFGTYEQYF. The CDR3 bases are TGTGCCAGCAGCTTAAAATTTGGCACCTACGAGCAGTACTTC.

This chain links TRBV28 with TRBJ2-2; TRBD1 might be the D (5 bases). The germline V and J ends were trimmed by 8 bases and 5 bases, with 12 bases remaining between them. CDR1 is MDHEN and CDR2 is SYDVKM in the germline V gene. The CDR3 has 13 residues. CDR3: CASYYRGTGELFF. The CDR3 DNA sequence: TGTGCCAGCTACTATAGGGGTACCGGGGAGCTGTTTTTT. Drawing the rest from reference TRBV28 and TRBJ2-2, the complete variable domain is DVKVTQSSRYLVKRTGEKVFLECVQDMDHENMFWYRQDPGLGLRLIYFSYDVKMKEKGDIPEGYSVSREKKERFSLILESASTNQTSMYLCASYYRGTGELFFGEGSRLTVL.

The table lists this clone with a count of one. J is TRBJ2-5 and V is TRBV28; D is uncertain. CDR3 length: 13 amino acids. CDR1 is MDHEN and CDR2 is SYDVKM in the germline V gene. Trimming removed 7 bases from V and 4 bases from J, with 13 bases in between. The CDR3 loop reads CASTFWSRETQYF. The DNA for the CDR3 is TGTGCCAGCACCTTTTGGAGCAGAGAGACCCAGTACTTC.

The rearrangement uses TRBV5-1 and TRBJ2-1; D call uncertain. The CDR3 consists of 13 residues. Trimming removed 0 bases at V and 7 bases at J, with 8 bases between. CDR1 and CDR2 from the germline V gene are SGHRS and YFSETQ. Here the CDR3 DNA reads TGCGCCAGCAGCTTGGCCGTTGAGAATGAGCAGTTCTTC. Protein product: CASSLAVENEQFF.

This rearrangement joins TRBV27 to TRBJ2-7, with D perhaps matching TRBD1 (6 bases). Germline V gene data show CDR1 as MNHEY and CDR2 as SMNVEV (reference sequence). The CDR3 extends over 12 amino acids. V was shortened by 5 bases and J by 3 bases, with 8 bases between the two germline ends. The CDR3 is CASSPQGYEQYF. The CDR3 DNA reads TGTGCCAGCAGTCCACAGGGCTACGAGCAGTACTTC.

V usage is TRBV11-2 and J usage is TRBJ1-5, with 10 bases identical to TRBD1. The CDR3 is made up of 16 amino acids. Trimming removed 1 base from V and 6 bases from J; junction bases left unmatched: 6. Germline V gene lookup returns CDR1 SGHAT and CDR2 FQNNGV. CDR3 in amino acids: CASSLADRGLIQPQHF. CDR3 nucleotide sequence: TGTGCCAGCAGCTTAGCCGACAGGGGGCTCATTCAGCCCCAGCATTTT.

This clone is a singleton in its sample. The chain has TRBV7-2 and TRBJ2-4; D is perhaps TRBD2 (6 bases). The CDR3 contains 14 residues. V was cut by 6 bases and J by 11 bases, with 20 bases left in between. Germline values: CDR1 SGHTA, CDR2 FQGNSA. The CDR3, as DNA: TGTGCCAGCAGAAGAGCAGGAGGGGAAGGGCTTCAGTACTTC. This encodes CASRRAGGEGLQYF. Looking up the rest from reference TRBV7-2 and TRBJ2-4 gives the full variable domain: GAGVSQSPSNKVTEKGKDVELRCDPISGHTALYWYRQSLGQGLEFLIYFQGNSAPDKSGLPSDRFSAERTGGSVSTLTIQRTQQEDSAVYLCASRRAGGEGLQYFGAGTRLSVL.

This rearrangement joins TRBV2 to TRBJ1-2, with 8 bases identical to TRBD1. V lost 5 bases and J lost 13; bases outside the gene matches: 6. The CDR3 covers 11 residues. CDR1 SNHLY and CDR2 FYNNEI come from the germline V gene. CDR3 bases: TGTGCCAGCAGTATGGACAGGGAAGGCACCTTC. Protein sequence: CASSMDREGTF.

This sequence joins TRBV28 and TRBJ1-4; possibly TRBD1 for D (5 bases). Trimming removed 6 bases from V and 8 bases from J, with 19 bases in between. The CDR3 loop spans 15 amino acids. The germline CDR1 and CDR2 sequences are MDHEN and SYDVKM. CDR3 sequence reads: CASRTSREGIEKLFF. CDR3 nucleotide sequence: TGTGCCAGCAGAACCTCCAGGGAAGGGATCGAAAAACTGTTTTTT.

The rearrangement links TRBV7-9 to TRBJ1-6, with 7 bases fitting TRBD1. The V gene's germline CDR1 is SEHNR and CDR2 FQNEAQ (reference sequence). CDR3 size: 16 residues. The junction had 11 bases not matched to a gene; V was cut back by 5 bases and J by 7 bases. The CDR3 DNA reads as TGTGCCAGCAGCGTGACGGGGGGGACAGCAAATTCACCCCTCCACTTT. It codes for CASSVTGGTANSPLHF. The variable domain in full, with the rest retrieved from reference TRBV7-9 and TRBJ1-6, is DTGVSQNPRHKITKRGQNVTFRCDPISEHNRLYWYRQTLGQGPEFLTYFQNEAQLEKSRLLSDRFSAERPKGSFSTLEIQRTEQGDSAMYLCASSVTGGTANSPLHFGNGTRLTVT.

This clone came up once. The CDR3 DNA reads as TGTGCCAGCTCACGGGACAGGGAAAAGAATACCATATATTTT. It translates to CASSRDREKNTIYF. The V call is TRBV18, the J call TRBJ1-3, with 9 bases lining up with TRBD1. Germline assignment: CDR1 KGHSH and CDR2 LQKENI. The CDR3 runs 14 residues. J gave up 10 bases and V 4 bases, and 8 bases lay outside the gene matches.

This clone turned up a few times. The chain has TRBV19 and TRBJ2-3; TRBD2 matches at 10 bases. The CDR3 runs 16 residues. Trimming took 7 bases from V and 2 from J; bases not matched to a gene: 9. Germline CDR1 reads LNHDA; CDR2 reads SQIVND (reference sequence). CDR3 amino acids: CASMGSGGFYTDTQYF. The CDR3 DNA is TGTGCCAGTATGGGTAGCGGGGGGTTTTACACAGATACGCAGTATTTT.

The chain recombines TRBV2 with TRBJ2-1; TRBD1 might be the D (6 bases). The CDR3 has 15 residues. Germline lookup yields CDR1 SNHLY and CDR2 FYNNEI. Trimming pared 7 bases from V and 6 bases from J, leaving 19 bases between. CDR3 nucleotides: TGTGCCAGCACTCAAAGGGGGATTGCTAGCAATGAGCAGTTCTTC. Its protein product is CASTQRGIASNEQFF. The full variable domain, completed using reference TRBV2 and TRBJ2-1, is EPEVTQTPSHQVTQMGQEVILRCVPISNHLYFYWYRQILGQKVEFLVSFYNNEISEKSEIFDDQFSVERPDGSNFTLKIRSTKLEDSAMYFCASTQRGIASNEQFFGPGTRLTVL.

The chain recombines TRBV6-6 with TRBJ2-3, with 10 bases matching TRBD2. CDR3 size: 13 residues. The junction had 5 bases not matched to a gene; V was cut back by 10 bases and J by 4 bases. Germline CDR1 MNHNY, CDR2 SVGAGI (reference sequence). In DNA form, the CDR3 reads TGTGCCAACAGCGGGGGGGCATCAGATACGCAGTATTTT. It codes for CANSGGASDTQYF.

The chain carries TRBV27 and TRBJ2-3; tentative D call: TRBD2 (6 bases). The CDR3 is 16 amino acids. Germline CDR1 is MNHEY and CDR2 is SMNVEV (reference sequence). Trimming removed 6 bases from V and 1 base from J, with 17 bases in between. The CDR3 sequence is CASSRYREAGTDTQYF. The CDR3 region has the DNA TGTGCCAGCAGCCGCTATAGGGAGGCCGGCACAGATACGCAGTATTTT.

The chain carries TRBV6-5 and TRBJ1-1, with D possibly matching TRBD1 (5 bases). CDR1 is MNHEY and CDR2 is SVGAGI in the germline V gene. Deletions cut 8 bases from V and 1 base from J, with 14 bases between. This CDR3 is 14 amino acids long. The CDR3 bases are TGTGCCAGCTCCAAGGCAGGGTCGAACACTGAAGCTTTCTTT. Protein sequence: CASSKAGSNTEAFF.

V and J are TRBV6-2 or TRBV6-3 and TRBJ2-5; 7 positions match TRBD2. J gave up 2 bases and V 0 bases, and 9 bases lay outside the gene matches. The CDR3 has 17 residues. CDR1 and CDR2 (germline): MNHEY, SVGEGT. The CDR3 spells CASSYSTAGEVQETQYF. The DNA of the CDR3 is TGTGCCAGCAGTTACTCGACCGCGGGGGAGGTACAAGAGACCCAGTACTTC.

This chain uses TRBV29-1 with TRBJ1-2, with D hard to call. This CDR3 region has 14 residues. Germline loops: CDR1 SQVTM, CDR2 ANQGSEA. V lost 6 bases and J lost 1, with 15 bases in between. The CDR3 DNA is TGCAGCGTCGGCAGGCGCGACGATAACTATGGCTACACCTTC. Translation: CSVGRRDDNYGYTF.

The CDR3, as DNA: TGTGCCAGCAGCCAGCAGGGGTTGGCTGGCTACACCTTC. It codes for CASSQQGLAGYTF. The J gene is TRBJ1-2, the V gene TRBV3-1 (or the pseudogene TRBV3-2), with D perhaps matching TRBD1 (6 bases). Germline lookup yields CDR1 LGHDT and CDR2 YNNKEL (reference sequence). CDR3 length: 13 residues. The ends were cut back, 3 bases at V and 7 bases at J, with 12 bases in the middle.